What follows are 9 T cell receptor beta chains derived from one specimen sequenced in a study of PD-1 blockade in classical Hodgkin lymphoma. Time point: cycle 4 day 1 (C4D1), after more than five weeks of nivolumab. Relapse after autologous stem cell transplantation occurred in every patient, and brentuximab vedotin exposure varied. Assay used: immunoSEQ multiplex PCR; TCRdb lists only in-frame clones, some missing. The top ten clones hold 15% to 20% of a sample with 20,000 to 25,000 clones, 60% to 80% of them seen once. The sequencing used peripheral blood mononuclear cells (PBMCs), collected before the fourth cycle of nivolumab. These receptors were taken from a human donor with classical Hodgkin lymphoma.

This clone was seen a single time. The chain links TRBV25-1 to TRBJ1-5, with D hard to call. In germline, CDR1 is MGHDK, CDR2 SYGVNS. The V end lost 4 bases, the J end lost 0 bases, and 7 bases lay between the germline ends. The CDR3 totals 14 residues. For the CDR3, the DNA is TGTGCCAGCAGTGCGGTGGGTAGCAATCAGCCCCAGCATTTT. It codes for CASSAVGSNQPQHF.

In this sample, this clone turned up a few times. The V and J genes are TRBV28 and TRBJ2-1; D call uncertain. The CDR3 runs to 13 residues. Per germline, CDR1 MDHEN and CDR2 SYDVKM. The ends were cut back, 6 bases at V and 4 bases at J, with 10 bases in the middle. The CDR3 sequence: CASRETPYNEQFF. The CDR3 DNA follows: TGTGCCAGCAGGGAGACCCCATACAATGAGCAGTTCTTC.

Only a few counts were recorded for this clone. V usage is TRBV9 and J usage is TRBJ2-1, with TRBD2 matching over 8 bases. J lost 0 bases, V lost 3 bases, and 5 bases had no gene match. CDR3 length: 16 amino acids. Germline assignment: CDR1 SGDLS and CDR2 YYNGEE. The CDR3 DNA sequence: TGTGCCAGCAGCGCAATAGCGGGGAGCTCCTACAATGAGCAGTTCTTC. Its translation is CASSAIAGSSYNEQFF. Drawing the rest from reference TRBV9 and TRBJ2-1, the complete variable domain is DSGVTQTPKHLITATGQRVTLRCSPRSGDLSVYWYQQSLDQGLQFLIQYYNGEERAKGNILERFSAQQFPDLHSELNLSSLELGDSALYFCASSAIAGSSYNEQFFGPGTRLTVL.

The rearrangement links TRBV5-1 to TRBJ2-2, with D possibly TRBD1 on 5 matching bases. CDR1 is SGHRS, CDR2 YFSETQ, per germline. The length of the CDR3 is 14 residues. The V gene lost 4 bases and the J gene lost 0 bases, with 7 bases spanning the gap. The chain's CDR3 is CASSQTANTGELFF. The CDR3 DNA reads TGCGCCAGCAGCCAGACAGCGAACACCGGGGAGCTGTTTTTT. The variable domain in full, completed from reference TRBV5-1 and TRBJ2-2, reads KAGVTQTPRYLIKTRGQQVTLSCSPISGHRSVSWYQQTPGQGLQFLFEYFSETQRNKGNFPGRFSGRQFSNSRSEMNVSTLELGDSALYLCASSQTANTGELFFGEGSRLTVL.

The J gene is TRBJ2-7, the V gene TRBV5-1, with a weak D call TRBD2 (6 bases). The CDR3 is made up of 13 amino acids. V lost 3 bases, J lost 3 bases, and 10 bases lay in between. Germline CDR1 and CDR2: SGHRS and YFSETQ. CDR3 region: CASSWTGDYEQYF. The CDR3 DNA reads TGCGCCAGCAGCTGGACGGGAGACTACGAGCAGTACTTC.

This clone was detected only a few times. This chain joins TRBV5-4 and TRBJ1-1; no firm D call. The germline gives CDR1 SGHNT, CDR2 YYREEE (reference sequence). The CDR3 sequence is 14 residues long. Trimming stripped 0 bases from V and 4 bases from J, with 10 bases between. The CDR3, as DNA: TGTGCCAGCAGCTTGGACGGGTGGAGCACTGAAGCTTTCTTT. The encoded protein is CASSLDGWSTEAFF. The full variable domain, completed using reference TRBV5-4 and TRBJ1-1, is ETGVTQSPTHLIKTRGQQVTLRCSSQSGHNTVSWYQQALGQGPQFIFQYYREEENGRGNFPPRFSGLQFPNYSSELNVNALELDDSALYLCASSLDGWSTEAFFGQGTRLTVV.

V gene TRBV5-6 combines with J gene TRBJ1-5, with D maybe TRBD1 (5 bases). The length of the CDR3 is 14 residues. V was pared by 2 bases and J by 7 bases, with 13 bases between. Germline V lookup: CDR1 SGHDT, CDR2 YYEEEE. The CDR3 sequence: CASSFSAGDQPQHF. In nucleotides, the CDR3 is TGTGCCAGCAGCTTTTCCGCGGGGGACCAGCCCCAGCATTTT. Full variable domain (missing parts from reference TRBV5-6 and TRBJ1-5): DAGVTQSPTHLIKTRGQQVTLRCSPKSGHDTVSWYQQALGQGPQFIFQYYEEEERQRGNFPDRFSGHQFPNYSSELNVNALLLGDSALYLCASSFSAGDQPQHFGDGTRLSIL.

This rearrangement joins TRBV7-8 to TRBJ2-7, with a possible D match to TRBD1 (6 bases). CDR1 is SGHVS, CDR2 FQNEAQ, per germline. The germline V and J ends were trimmed by 1 base and 2 bases, with 9 bases remaining between them. CDR3 length: 14 amino acids. CDR3 region: CASSLGDNTYEQYF. The CDR3 coding sequence is TGTGCCAGCAGCTTAGGGGACAACACCTACGAGCAGTACTTC.

J is TRBJ1-6 and V is TRBV4-3, with unresolved D. The germline CDR1 and CDR2 sequences are LGHNA and YSLEER. The V end was cut by 1 base, the J end by 7 bases, with 11 bases between. The length of the CDR3 is 15 residues. CDR3 nucleotide sequence: TGCGCCAGCAGCCAAGTCTGGGGAGGAAATTCACCCCTCCACTTT. Protein: CASSQVWGGNSPLHF.